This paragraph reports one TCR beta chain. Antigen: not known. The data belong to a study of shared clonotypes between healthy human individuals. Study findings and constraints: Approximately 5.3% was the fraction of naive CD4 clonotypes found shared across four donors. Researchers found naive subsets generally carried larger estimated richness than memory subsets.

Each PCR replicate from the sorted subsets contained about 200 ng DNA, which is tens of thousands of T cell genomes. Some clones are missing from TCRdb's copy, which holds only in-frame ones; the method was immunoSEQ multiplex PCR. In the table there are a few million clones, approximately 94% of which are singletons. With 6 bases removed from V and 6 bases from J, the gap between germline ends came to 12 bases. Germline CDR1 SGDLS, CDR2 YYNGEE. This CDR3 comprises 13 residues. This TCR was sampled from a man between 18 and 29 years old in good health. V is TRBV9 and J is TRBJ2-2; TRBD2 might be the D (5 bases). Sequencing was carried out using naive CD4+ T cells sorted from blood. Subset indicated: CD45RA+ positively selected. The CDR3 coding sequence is TGTGCCAGCACCCGCGGCGGGCCCGGGGAGCTGTTTTTT. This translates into CASTRGGPGELFF.